This T cell receptor (beta chain) was found in a study of blood T cells in healthy people across ages. This CDR3 has 15 amino acids. Trimming pared 0 bases from V and 5 bases from J, leaving 14 bases between. The germline gives CDR1 SGHRS, CDR2 YFSETQ. It was with a sample-barcoded 5' primer and a J-beta primer mix that a second PCR of roughly 7 to 11 cycles was run. TCRdb recomputed calls from the 5' RACE reads with MiXCR, one row per CDR3 protein. The repertoire holds under 950,000 distinct CDR3 sequences, with about a fifth as singletons. The rearrangement links TRBV5-1 to TRBJ1-1, with a possible D match to TRBD1 (6 bases). The receptor was isolated from a man between 70 and 80 years old in good health. The source material was blood. This chain's CDR3 is CASSLGQEGKTEAFF. In nucleotides, the CDR3 is TGCGCCAGCAGCTTGGGACAGGAGGGAAAAACTGAAGCTTTCTTT.